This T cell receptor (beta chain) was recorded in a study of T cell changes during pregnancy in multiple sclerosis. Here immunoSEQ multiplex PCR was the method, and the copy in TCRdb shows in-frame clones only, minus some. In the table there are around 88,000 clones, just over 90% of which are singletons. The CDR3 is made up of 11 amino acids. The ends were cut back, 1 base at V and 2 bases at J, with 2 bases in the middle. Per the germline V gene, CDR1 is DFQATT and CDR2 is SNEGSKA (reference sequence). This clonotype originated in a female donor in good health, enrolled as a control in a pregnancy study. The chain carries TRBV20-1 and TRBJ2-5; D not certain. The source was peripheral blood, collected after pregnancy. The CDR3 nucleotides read TGCAGTGCTAGAGCACAAGAGACCCAGTACTTC. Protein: CSARAQETQYF.